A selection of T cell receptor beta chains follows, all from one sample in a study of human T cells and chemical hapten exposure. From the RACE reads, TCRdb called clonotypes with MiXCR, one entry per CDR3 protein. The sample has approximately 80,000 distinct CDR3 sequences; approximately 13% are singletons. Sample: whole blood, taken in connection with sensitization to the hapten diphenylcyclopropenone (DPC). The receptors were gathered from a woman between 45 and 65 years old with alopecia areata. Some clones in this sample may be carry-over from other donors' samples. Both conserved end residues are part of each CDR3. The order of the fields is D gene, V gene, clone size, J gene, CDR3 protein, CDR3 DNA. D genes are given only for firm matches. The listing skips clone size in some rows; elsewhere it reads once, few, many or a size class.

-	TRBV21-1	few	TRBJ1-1	CASSKDLTGLNTEAFF	TGTGCCAGCAGCAAAGATTTGACAGGGCTTAACACTGAAGCTTTCTTT
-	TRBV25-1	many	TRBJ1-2	CASSERIWGNGYTF	TGTGCCAGCAGTGAAAGAATCTGGGGGAACGGCTACACCTTC
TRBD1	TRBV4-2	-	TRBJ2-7	CASGLQGQGYEQYF	TGTGCCAGCGGGCTCCAGGGACAGGGGTACGAGCAGTACTTC
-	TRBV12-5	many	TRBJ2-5	CASGLRETQYF	TGTGCTAGTGGTTTGCGAGAGACCCAGTACTTC
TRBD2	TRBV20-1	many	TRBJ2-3	CSARVSGRFSQYF	TGCAGTGCTAGAGTTAGCGGGAGGTTCTCGCAGTATTTT
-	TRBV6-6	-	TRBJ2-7	CASSSTHSSAGYEQYF	TGTGCCAGCAGTTCCACCCACAGTAGTGCGGGCTACGAGCAGTACTTC
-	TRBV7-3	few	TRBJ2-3	CASSLGGVSTDTQYF	TGTGCCAGCAGCTTAGGCGGGGTGAGCACAGATACGCAGTATTTT
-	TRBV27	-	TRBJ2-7	CARAAGYGYEQYF	TGTGCCAGAGCGGCAGGGTATGGTTACGAGCAGTACTTC
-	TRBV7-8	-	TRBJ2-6	CASDTSFGANVLTF	TGTGCCAGCGATACTAGCTTTGGGGCCAACGTCCTGACTTTC
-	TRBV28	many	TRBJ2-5	CASSTGGGGTTQYF	TGTGCCAGCAGCACCGGAGGAGGGGGAACGACCCAGTACTTC
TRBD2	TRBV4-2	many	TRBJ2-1	CASSQASSGGGNEQFF	TGTGCCAGCAGCCAAGCGTCTAGCGGGGGAGGAAATGAGCAGTTCTTC
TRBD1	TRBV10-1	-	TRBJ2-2	CASSRQGYTGELFF	TGCGCCAGCAGTAGACAGGGGTACACCGGGGAGCTGTTTTTT
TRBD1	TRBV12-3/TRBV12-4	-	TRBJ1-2	CASTGQGYGYTF	TGTGCCAGCACCGGACAGGGCTATGGCTACACCTTC
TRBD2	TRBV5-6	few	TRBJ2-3	CATLLAGLTDTQYF	TGTGCCACTCTACTAGCGGGCCTCACAGATACGCAGTATTTT
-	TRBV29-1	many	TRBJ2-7	CSAAVGAEGEQYF	TGCAGCGCTGCAGTGGGTGCGGAAGGCGAGCAGTACTTC
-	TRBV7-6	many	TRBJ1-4	CASSPRGEKLFF	TGTGCCAGCAGCCCTAGAGGCGAAAAACTGTTTTTT
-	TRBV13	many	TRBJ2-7	CASRTRSAGPYEQYF	TGTGCCAGCAGGACACGATCGGCTGGACCCTACGAGCAGTACTTC
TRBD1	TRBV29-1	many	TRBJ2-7	CSVRKQGTEQYF	TGCAGCGTTCGAAAACAGGGGACCGAGCAGTACTTC
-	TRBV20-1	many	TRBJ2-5	CSASPSEETQYF	TGCAGTGCTAGTCCCAGCGAGGAGACCCAGTACTTC
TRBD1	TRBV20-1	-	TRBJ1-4	CSATGAGGNNEKLFF	TGCAGTGCTACCGGGGCAGGGGGTAATAATGAAAAACTGTTTTTT
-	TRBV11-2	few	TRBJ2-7	CASSRKADEQYF	TGTGCCAGCAGCAGAAAGGCGGACGAGCAGTACTTC
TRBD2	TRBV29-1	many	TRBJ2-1	CSVSTSGSIGEQFF	TGCAGCGTTTCGACTAGCGGGAGTATCGGTGAGCAGTTCTTC
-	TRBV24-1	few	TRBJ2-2	CATSDGSGTTYTGELFF	TGTGCCACCAGTGATGGCTCCGGGACCACTTACACCGGGGAGCTGTTTTTT
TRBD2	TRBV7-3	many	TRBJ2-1	CASSLGGRNNEQFF	TGTGCCAGCAGCTTAGGCGGGAGAAATAATGAGCAGTTCTTC
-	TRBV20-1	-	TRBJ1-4	CSARDRTNEKLFF	TGCAGTGCTAGAGACAGGACAAATGAAAAACTGTTTTTT
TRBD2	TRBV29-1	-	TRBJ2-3	CSVELAGVGTDTQYF	TGCAGCGTTGAGCTAGCGGGAGTGGGCACAGATACGCAGTATTTT
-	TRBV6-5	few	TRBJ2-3	CASARMDTQYF	TGTGCCAGCGCGAGGATGGATACGCAGTATTTT
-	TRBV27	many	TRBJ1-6	CASSLGAANNSPLHF	TGTGCCAGCAGTTTAGGGGCAGCGAATAATTCACCCCTCCACTTT
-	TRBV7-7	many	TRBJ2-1	CASSPSSGPYKEQFF	TGTGCCAGCAGCCCCTCAAGTGGGCCCTACAAGGAGCAGTTCTTC
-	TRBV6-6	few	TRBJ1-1	CASSYFLKQVEAFF	TGTGCCAGCAGTTACTTTCTAAAACAGGTTGAAGCTTTCTTT
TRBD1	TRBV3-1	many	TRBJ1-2	CASSPTTGGRGYTF	TGTGCCAGCAGCCCCACGACAGGGGGTCGCGGCTACACCTTC
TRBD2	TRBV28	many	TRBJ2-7	CASSFRTSESYEQYF	TGTGCCAGCAGTTTTCGGACTAGCGAGAGCTACGAGCAGTACTTC
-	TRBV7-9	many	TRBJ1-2	CASSETSTRIYGYTF	TGTGCCAGCAGCGAGACCTCCACCAGGATCTATGGCTACACCTTC
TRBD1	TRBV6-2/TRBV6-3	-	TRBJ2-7	CASRPGTGDAHEQYF	TGTGCCAGCAGGCCAGGGACAGGGGATGCCCACGAGCAGTACTTC
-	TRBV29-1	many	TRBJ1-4	CSVVLPSEKLFF	TGCAGCGTTGTGCTGCCTAGTGAAAAACTGTTTTTT
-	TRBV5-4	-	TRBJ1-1	CASSPGVGVNTEAFF	TGTGCCAGCAGCCCTGGCGTTGGGGTGAACACTGAAGCTTTCTTT
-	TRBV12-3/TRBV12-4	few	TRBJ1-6	CASSLGQQAYNSPLHF	TGTGCCAGCAGCCTCGGCCAACAGGCCTATAATTCACCCCTCCACTTT
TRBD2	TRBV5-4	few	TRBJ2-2	CASSWEGPTGELFF	TGTGCCAGCAGCTGGGAGGGCCCCACCGGGGAGCTGTTTTTT
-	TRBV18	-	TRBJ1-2	CASSPRDYSRYGYAF	TGTGCCAGCTCACCGCGGGATTACTCCCGGTATGGCTACGCCTTC
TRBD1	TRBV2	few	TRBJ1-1	CASRVNRGTIPDLAFF	TGTGCCAGCAGAGTAAACAGGGGGACCATACCTGATCTTGCTTTCTTT
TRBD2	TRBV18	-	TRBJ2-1	CASSLSTSGSINEQFF	TGTGCCAGCTCACTATCGACTAGCGGGAGCATCAATGAGCAGTTCTTC
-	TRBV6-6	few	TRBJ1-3	CASSGEGHTIYF	TGTGCCAGCAGCGGTGAGGGCCACACCATATATTTT
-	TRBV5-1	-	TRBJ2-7	CASSLEGWSSYEQYF	TGCGCCAGCAGTTTGGAAGGATGGAGCTCCTACGAGCAGTACTTC
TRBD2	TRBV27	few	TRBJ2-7	CASSSLGGPVYEQYF	TGTGCCAGCAGTTCGCTGGGAGGGCCGGTGTACGAGCAGTACTTC
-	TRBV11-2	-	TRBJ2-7	CASSYGTVIGYEQYF	TGTGCCAGCAGCTACGGGACTGTGATTGGGTACGAGCAGTACTTC
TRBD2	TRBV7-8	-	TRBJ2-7	CASSPNIGTSGSLNEQYF	TGTGCCAGCAGCCCAAACATCGGGACTAGCGGGAGCCTGAACGAGCAGTACTTC
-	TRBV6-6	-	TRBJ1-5	CASSYGQGSQPQHF	TGTGCCAGCAGTTACGGCCAGGGCAGTCAGCCCCAGCATTTT
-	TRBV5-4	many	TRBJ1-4	CASSLDRDEKLFF	TGTGCCAGCAGCCTGGACAGAGATGAAAAACTGTTTTTT
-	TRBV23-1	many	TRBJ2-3	CASSQLGATTDTQYF	TGCGCCAGCAGTCAATTAGGGGCGACGACAGATACGCAGTATTTT
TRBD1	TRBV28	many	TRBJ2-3	CASSSQGQANTDTQYF	TGTGCCAGCAGTTCCCAGGGACAGGCTAACACAGATACGCAGTATTTT
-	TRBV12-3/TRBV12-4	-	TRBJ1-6	CASSLWVYNSPLHF	TGTGCCAGCAGTTTGTGGGTGTATAATTCACCCCTCCACTTT
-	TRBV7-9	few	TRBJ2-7	CASSPGGWEQYF	TGTGCCAGCAGCCCAGGGGGGTGGGAGCAGTACTTC
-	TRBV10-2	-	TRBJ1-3	CASSESNGNTIYF	TGCGCCAGCAGTGAGTCGAACGGAAACACCATATATTTT
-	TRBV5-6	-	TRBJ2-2	CASSFWVPGELFF	TGTGCCAGCAGCTTTTGGGTACCCGGGGAGCTGTTTTTT
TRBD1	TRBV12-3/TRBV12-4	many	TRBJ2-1	CASSVPDRGHEQFF	TGTGCCAGCAGCGTACCCGACAGGGGACATGAGCAGTTCTTC
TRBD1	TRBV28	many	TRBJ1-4	CASGDRGTGKLFF	TGTGCCAGCGGGGACAGGGGAACGGGGAAACTGTTTTTT